This T cell receptor (beta chain) was sequenced during a study of vaccination and CD4 T cells after COVID-19. Study-wide background: Every culture used as a control got a CEFX pool, an HIV-1 Nef pool, or no peptide. Whole-study findings and limits: Within convalescent individuals, 304 out of 307 vaccine-specific clones proved to be spike mono-reactive. The median count of SARS-CoV-2-reactive clonotypes rose from roughly 21 to 40, not significantly.

The CDR3 length is 15 residues. J gave up 8 bases and V 2 bases, and 7 bases lay outside the gene matches. Germline V gene sequence: CDR1 SGHNT, CDR2 YYREEE (reference sequence). In regard to this clonotype: The antigen is unknown.

Treatment specified: roughly 10-day PBMC culture with coronavirus spike peptide pools or control peptides (ViraFEST assay). These CD4+ T cells came from roughly 9-day cultures by negative selection. Oncomine TCR Beta short-read sequencing was applied to DNA from cultured CD4+ T cells. MiXCR, applied by TCRdb to the PCR reads, yields one record per CDR3 protein. The data show about 20,000 distinct CDR3 sequences, around 50% seen once. The sequencing sample was made of CD4+ T cells from blood, cultured in vitro. The chain carries TRBV5-4 and TRBJ2-1; 10 nucleotides match TRBD2. The TCR sequence derives from a human donor who had recovered from COVID-19. The DNA for the CDR3 is TGTGCCAGCAGCTTTAAGCTAGCGGGAGTCGATGAGCAGTTCTTC. Its protein is CASSFKLAGVDEQFF.